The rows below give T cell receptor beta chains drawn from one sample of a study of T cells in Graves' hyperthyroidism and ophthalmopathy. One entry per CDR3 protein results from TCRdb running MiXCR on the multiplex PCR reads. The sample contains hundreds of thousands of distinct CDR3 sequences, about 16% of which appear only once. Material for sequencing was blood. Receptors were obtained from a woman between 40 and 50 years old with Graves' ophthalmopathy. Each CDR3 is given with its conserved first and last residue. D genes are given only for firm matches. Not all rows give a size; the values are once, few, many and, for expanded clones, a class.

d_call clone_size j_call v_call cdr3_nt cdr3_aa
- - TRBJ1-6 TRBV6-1 TGTGCCAGCACCGGGACCCTAAATTCACCCCTCCACTTT CASTGTLNSPLHF
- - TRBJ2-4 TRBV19 TGTGCCAGTAGTACCCCCACCGCTGGCAAAAACATTCAGTACTTC CASSTPTAGKNIQYF
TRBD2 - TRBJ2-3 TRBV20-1 TGCAGTGCTAGGCCCCCCGAGGGACTAGCGGGGCGCACAGATACGCAGTATTTT CSARPPEGLAGRTDTQYF
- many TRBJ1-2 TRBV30 TGTGCCTGGAAGGGAAAGGACTATGGCTACACCTTC CAWKGKDYGYTF
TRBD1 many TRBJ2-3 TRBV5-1 TGCGCCAGCAGCCATCGGACAGGGGCCACAGATACGCAGTATTTT CASSHRTGATDTQYF
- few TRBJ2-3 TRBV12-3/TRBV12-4 TGTGCCAGCAGTAGATCAGGGGTTACCACAGATACGCAGTATTTT CASSRSGVTTDTQYF
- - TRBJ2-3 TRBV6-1 TGTGCCAGCAGGGCACAGGGTGCAGATACGCAGTATTTT CASRAQGADTQYF
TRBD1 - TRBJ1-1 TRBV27 TGTGCCAGCAGCCTCACCCAGGGGGGTAGGACTGAAGCTTTCTTT CASSLTQGGRTEAFF
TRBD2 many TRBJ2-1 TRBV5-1 TGCGCCAGCAGCCAATCACTAGCGGCCAATGAGCAGTTCTTC CASSQSLAANEQFF
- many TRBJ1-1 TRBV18 TGTGCCAGCACTAAAGAGGGTGAAAACACTGAAGCTTTCTTT CASTKEGENTEAFF
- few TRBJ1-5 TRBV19 TGTGCCAGTACCTTAGGGGGGGTTCAGCCCCAGCATTTT CASTLGGVQPQHF
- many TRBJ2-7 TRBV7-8 TGTGCCAGCAGCTTATTTGGGGAAAACTACGAGCAGTACTTC CASSLFGENYEQYF
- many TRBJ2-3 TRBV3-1 TGTGCCAGCAGCCAAGATATGGACTACACAGATACGCAGTATTTT CASSQDMDYTDTQYF
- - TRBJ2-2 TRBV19 TGTGCCAGTAGTTTGCCGGGCGGGAAGAACACCGGGGAGCTGTTTTTT CASSLPGGKNTGELFF
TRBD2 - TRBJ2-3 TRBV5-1 TGCGCCAGCAGCTTGGATAGCGGGGGGGTCACAGATACGCAGTATTTT CASSLDSGGVTDTQYF
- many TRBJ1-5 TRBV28 TGTGCCAGCAGTTTCGGGGCAGGGGAGGTTCAGCCCCAGCATTTT CASSFGAGEVQPQHF
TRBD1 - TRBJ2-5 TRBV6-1 TGTGCCAGCTATCTCCACAGGGGAAGGGAGGAGACCCAGTACTTC CASYLHRGREETQYF
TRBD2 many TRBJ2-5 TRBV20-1 TGCAGTGCTAGCGGGGGGGCGGGAGTCCAAGAGACCCAGTACTTC CSASGGAGVQETQYF
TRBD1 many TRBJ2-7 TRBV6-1 TGTGCCAGCAGCCCGACAGGGGGAGAATCCTACGAGCAGTACTTC CASSPTGGESYEQYF
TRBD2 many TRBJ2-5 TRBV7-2 TGTGCCAGCAGCTTAGGTATTAGCGGGACTGGGTTCAGAGAGACCCAGTACTTC CASSLGISGTGFRETQYF
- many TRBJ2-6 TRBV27 TGTGCCAGCAGTAACTCTGGGGCCAACGTCCTGACTTTC CASSNSGANVLTF
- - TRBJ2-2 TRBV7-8 TGTGCCAGCAGCAAGCGGGACAGACACACCGGGGAGCTGTTTTTT CASSKRDRHTGELFF
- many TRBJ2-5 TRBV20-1 TGCAGTGCTAGAGATAGGGCAGGGGCTTTAGGATTTAGAGAGACCCAGTACTTC CSARDRAGALGFRETQYF
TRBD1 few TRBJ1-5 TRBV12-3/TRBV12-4 TGTGCCAGCAGTTCAACAGGGGATCAGCCCCAGCATTTT CASSSTGDQPQHF
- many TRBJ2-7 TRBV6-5 TGTGCCAGCAGTTACTCGGTACAGGGAACCCCCTGGGAGCAGTACTTC CASSYSVQGTPWEQYF
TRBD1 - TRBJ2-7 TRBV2 TGTGCCAGCAGTGACCCGGACAGGGCCTACGAGCAGTACTTC CASSDPDRAYEQYF
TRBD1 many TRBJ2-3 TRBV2 TGTGCCAGCAGCGTGACAGGGGGCACAGATACGCAGTATTTT CASSVTGGTDTQYF
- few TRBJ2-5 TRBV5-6 TGTGCCAGCAGCTTGCTATCGTGGTTTCAAGAGACCCAGTACTTC CASSLLSWFQETQYF
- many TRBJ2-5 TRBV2 TGTGCCAGCAGTGAGCCCCATTTGTGGGGATCGGAGACCCAGTACTTC CASSEPHLWGSETQYF
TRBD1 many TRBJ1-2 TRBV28 TGTGCCAGCAGTACTGGACAGGGGGCTGACTATGGCTACACCTTC CASSTGQGADYGYTF
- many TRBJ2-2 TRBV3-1 TGTGCCAGCAGCCAAGAATCACACACCGGGGAGCTGTTTTTT CASSQESHTGELFF
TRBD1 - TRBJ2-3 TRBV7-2 TGTGCCAGCAGCTTAGGACAGGGGCTGGGCCGGGCAGATACGCAGTATTTT CASSLGQGLGRADTQYF
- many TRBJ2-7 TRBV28 TGTGCCAGCAGTGAGATCAGGAGAGCCTACGAGCAGTACTTC CASSEIRRAYEQYF
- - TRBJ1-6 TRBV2 TGTGCCAGCATCCAAAGTGGACAGCCAGGTTCACCCCTCCACTTT CASIQSGQPGSPLHF
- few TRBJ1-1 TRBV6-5 TGTGCCAGCAGTTATAGCGGACGGCAGAACACTGAAGCTTTCTTT CASSYSGRQNTEAFF
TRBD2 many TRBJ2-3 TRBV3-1 TGTGCCAGCAGCCAGGCTGTTCGGGTAGCGGGGGGGGATACGCAGTATTTT CASSQAVRVAGGDTQYF
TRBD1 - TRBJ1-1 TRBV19 TGTGCCAGTAGTACCCCTCAGGGGGCAGTTGAGAACACTGAAGCTTTCTTT CASSTPQGAVENTEAFF
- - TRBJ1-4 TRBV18 TGTGCCAGCTCACCATCGGCAGATGAAAAACTGTTTTTT CASSPSADEKLFF
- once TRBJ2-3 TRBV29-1 TGCAGCGTAACACTACTAGATACGCAGTATTTT CSVTLLDTQYF
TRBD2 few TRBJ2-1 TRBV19 TGTGCCAGTAGTGCAGGACTAGCTGCATACAATGAGCAGTTCTTC CASSAGLAAYNEQFF
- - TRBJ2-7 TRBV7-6 TGTGCCAGCAGCCCAAGACAGTCTTACGAGCAGTACTTC CASSPRQSYEQYF
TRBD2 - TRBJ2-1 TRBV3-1 TGTGCCAGCAGAGACAGCGGGAGATATGAGCAGTTCTTC CASRDSGRYEQFF
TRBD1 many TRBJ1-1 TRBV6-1 TGTGCCAGCAGTGGCCGACAGGGGATGAGTTGGAACACTGAAGCTTTCTTT CASSGRQGMSWNTEAFF
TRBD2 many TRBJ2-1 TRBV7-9 TGTGCCAGCAGCTTATGGTACGGGGCTAGCGGGGGCTCCTACAATGAGCAGTTCTTC CASSLWYGASGGSYNEQFF
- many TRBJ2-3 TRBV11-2 TGTGCCAGCAGCTTATACCAGGGCCGGGGTACGCAGTATTTT CASSLYQGRGTQYF
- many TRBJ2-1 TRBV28 TGTGCCAGCAGTTTATCGGACCATTACAATGAGCAGTTCTTC CASSLSDHYNEQFF
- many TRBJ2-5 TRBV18 TGTGCCAGCTCACCGGGGTATCGGGAAGAGACCCAGTACTTC CASSPGYREETQYF
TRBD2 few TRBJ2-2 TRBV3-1 TGTGCCAGCAGCGATCTAGCGGGAGGGAACACCGGGGAGCTGTTTTTT CASSDLAGGNTGELFF
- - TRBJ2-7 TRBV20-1 TGCAGTGCTAGAGATCCCGGTCTCAGGGTCTCCTACGAGCAGTACTTC CSARDPGLRVSYEQYF
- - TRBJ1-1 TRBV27 TGTGCCAGCAGCCAAAGTAGGGGCATCGCTGAAGCTTTCTTT CASSQSRGIAEAFF
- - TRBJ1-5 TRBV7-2 TGTGCCAGCAGCTTGGCGGGGATGAGCAATCAGCCCCAGCATTTT CASSLAGMSNQPQHF
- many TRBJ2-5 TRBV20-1 TGCAGTGCTAAGGACAGGAACCGGGGGGAGACCCAGTACTTC CSAKDRNRGETQYF